The source of this T cell receptor (beta chain) is a study of PD-1 blockade in classical Hodgkin lymphoma (dated by TCRdb to about 2020). About the full investigation: Nivolumab dosing was 3 mg/kg intravenously every 2 weeks, continuing until either disease progression or unacceptable toxicity. The study used CyTOF and TCR beta sequencing to define a peripheral blood immune signature of response to PD-1 blockade in classical Hodgkin lymphoma.

The Qiagen DNeasy kit was used to extract genomic DNA from unsorted PBMCs and from the negatively selected CD4+ and CD8+ fractions. TCR beta CDR3 regions were subjected to amplification by immunoSEQ multiplex PCR with primers that anneal to V and J segments. A synthetic immune receptor repertoire was used to minimize amplification bias, and any residual bias was removed computationally once sequencing was done. As for the authors' bioinformatics: Custom Python scripts were used to quantify repertoire diversity as the Shannon entropy index. The unsorted, CD4+ and CD8+ repertoires were each analyzed separately, with the exception of combined analyses, where CD4+ and CD8+ sequences were merged in silico. Clonal expansion was defined as a frequency increase of at least 2-fold after treatment compared with C1D1, and clones undetected at baseline were assigned a pseudocount of 0.5. Singleton clones were defined as clones with 0 or 1 copy at C1D1, and non-singleton clones were defined as clones with 2 or more copies. By matching protein sequences in sorted samples from the same patient, clones expanded in unsorted samples were annotated as CD4+, CD8+ or unknown. Wilcoxon tests were applied to paired samples to test diversity changes from C1D1 to C4D1. Held by TCRdb, this immuneACCESS table contains in-frame sequences only and omits some clones. Under half of the omission traces to an unresolved V gene where checked; the cause of the rest is unknown. The DNA was the basis for D and trimming; V, J and clone size are from that table. This sample has approximately 57,000 clones in its table, and 75% to 95% of those were observed once. The ten top clones hold 10% of the sample.

The sample's time point label is to be understood as: cycle 2 day 1 (C2D1) of nivolumab. All trial patients had relapsed after autologous stem cell transplantation, with cohorts A, B and C differing in prior brentuximab vedotin exposure. The trial cohort was composed of under 70 patients with relapsed/refractory classical Hodgkin lymphoma, for whom complete response, partial response or progressive disease was recorded as best overall response. Trial patients were treated with single-agent nivolumab in the multi-cohort phase II CheckMate 205 trial. An independent review committee assessed best overall response by applying the 2007 International Working Group response criteria. Trial PBMCs were collected just before the start of nivolumab (C1D1) and during therapy at cycle 2 day 1 and cycle 4 day 1. Peripheral blood was collected in 8 mL Vacutainer Cell Preparation Tubes, from which PBMCs were isolated by centrifugation and then cryopreserved.

On this clone: This receptor's antigen is unknown. No much larger clone is present one base from it, and per-base qualities are unavailable.

The research as a whole found: By C4D1, a significant rise was seen in CD4+ TCR diversity but not in CD8+ TCR diversity (p=0.0027 vs p=0.16), and the rise was most apparent among complete responders (p=0.02). Baseline TCR diversity was reported to be lower in newly diagnosed patients than in healthy donors and to be lower still in relapsed/refractory patients. Trial patients achieving complete response had baseline diversity similar to newly diagnosed patients, whereas partial responders and progressors had significantly lower diversity. The study was restricted to a single clinical trial cohort, and the causes of repertoire differences, possibly disease activity or prior therapy, were left undefined. Diversity was lower in patients who began nivolumab less than 1 year after ASCT, so these patients were left out of later analyses to avoid confounding by immune reconstitution.

This TCR was recovered from a human donor with classical Hodgkin lymphoma. Sequencing used peripheral blood mononuclear cells (PBMCs), obtained before the second cycle of nivolumab.

The CDR3 sequence is CASSFQAGGLLAYEQYF. The DNA sequence is TGTGCCAGCAGCTTTCAAGCGGGAGGCCTCCTTGCCTACGAGCAGTACTTC. The chain links TRBV7-2 with TRBJ2-7, and 9 junctional nucleotides match TRBD2. Relative to germline, V is missing 3 bases and J is missing 2 bases, with 11 bases of the junction outside any gene match. Taken from the germline V gene, the CDR1 and CDR2 loops are SGHTA and FQGNSA. The CDR3 runs 17 residues from the cysteine to the phenylalanine. Solely the CDR3 DNA is kept, with 51 bases framed from the first base. The reference TRBV7-2 and TRBJ2-7 proteins fill in what lies around the CDR3, so the full variable domain reads GAGVSQSPSNKVTEKGKDVELRCDPISGHTALYWYRQSLGQGLEFLIYFQGNSAPDKSGLPSDRFSAERTGGSVSTLTIQRTQQEDSAVYLCASSFQAGGLLAYEQYFGPGTRLTVT.